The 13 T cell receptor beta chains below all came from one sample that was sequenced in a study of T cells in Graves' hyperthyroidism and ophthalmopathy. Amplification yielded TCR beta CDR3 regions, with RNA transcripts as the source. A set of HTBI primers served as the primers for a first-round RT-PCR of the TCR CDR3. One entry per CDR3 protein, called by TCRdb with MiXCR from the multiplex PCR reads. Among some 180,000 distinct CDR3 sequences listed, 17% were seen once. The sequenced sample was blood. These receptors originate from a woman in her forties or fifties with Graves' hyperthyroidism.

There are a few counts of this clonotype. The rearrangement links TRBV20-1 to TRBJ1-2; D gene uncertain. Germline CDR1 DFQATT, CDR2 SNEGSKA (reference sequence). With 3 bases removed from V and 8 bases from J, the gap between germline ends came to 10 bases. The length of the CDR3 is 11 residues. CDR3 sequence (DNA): TGCAGTGCTAGGGTTCTGGGCGGCTACACCTTC. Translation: CSARVLGGYTF.

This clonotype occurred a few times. CDR3 DNA sequence: TGTGCCAGCTCCCCAATAACGCTAGCGGGAGGATACAATGAGCAGTTCTTC. Its translation is CASSPITLAGGYNEQFF. The rearrangement joins TRBV18 to TRBJ2-1, with 11 bases aligning to TRBD2. The ends lost 6 bases at V and 4 bases at J; junction bases unmatched: 11. The CDR3 consists of 17 residues. CDR1 and CDR2 from the germline V gene are KGHSH and LQKENI. Full variable domain (remainder filled in from reference TRBV18 and TRBJ2-1): NAGVMQNPRHLVRRRGQEARLRCSPMKGHSHVYWYRQLPEEGLKFMVYLQKENIIDESGMPKERFSAEFPKEGPSILRIQQVVRGDSAAYFCASSPITLAGGYNEQFFGPGTRLTVL.

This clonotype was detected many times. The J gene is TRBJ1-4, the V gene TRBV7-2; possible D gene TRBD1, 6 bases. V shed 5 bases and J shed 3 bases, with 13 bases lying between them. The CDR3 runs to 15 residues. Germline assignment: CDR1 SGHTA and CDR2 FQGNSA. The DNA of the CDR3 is TGTGCCAGCAGCCCACGGGGGCGGCCTAATGAAAAACTGTTTTTT. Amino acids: CASSPRGRPNEKLFF.

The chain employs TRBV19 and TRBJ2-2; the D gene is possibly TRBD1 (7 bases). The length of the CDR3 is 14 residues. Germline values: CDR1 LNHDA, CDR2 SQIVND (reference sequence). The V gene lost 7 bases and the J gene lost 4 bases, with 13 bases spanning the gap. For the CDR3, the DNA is TGTGCCAGTACCTCAGGGGGGTTCACCGGGGAGCTGTTTTTT. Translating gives CASTSGGFTGELFF.

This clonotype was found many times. In nucleotides, the CDR3 is TGTGCCAGCAGTTCTAGCGGGAGGGCCAGCTCCTACAATGAGCAGTTCTTC. It specifies CASSSSGRASSYNEQFF. This chain joins TRBV12-3 or TRBV12-4 and TRBJ2-1, with 12 bases aligning to TRBD2. This CDR3 has 17 amino acids. Trimming removed 4 bases from V and 0 bases from J; junction bases left unmatched: 4.

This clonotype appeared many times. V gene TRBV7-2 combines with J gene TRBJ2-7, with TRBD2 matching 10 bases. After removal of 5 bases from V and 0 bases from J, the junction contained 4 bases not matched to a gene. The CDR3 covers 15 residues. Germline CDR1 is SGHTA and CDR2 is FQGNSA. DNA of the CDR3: TGTGCCAGCAGCGCGACTAGCGGGTACTCCTACGAGCAGTACTTC. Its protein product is CASSATSGYSYEQYF.

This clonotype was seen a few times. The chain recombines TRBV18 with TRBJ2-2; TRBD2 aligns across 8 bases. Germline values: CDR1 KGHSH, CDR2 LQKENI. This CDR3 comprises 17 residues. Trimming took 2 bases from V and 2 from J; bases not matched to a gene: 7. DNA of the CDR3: TGTGCCAGCTCACCAAGGAGCCTAGCGGGTAACACCGGGGAGCTGTTTTTT. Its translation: CASSPRSLAGNTGELFF.

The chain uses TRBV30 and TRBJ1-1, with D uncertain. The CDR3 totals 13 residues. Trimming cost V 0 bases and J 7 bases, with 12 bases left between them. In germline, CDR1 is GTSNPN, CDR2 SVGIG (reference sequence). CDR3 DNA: TGTGCCTGGAGTGTTTCCGCGGGCGGTGAAGCTTTCTTT. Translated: CAWSVSAGGEAFF.

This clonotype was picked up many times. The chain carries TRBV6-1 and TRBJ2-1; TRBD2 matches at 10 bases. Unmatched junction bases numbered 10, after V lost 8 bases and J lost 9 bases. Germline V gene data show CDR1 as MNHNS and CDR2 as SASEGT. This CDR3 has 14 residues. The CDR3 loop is CASLRASGSTEQFF. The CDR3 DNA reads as TGTGCCAGCCTGAGGGCTAGCGGGAGTACTGAGCAGTTCTTC.

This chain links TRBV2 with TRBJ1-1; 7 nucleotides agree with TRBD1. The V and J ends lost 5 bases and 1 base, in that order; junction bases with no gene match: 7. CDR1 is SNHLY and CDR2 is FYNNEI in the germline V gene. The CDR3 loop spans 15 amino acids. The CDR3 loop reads CASSPRTGPNTEAFF. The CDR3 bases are TGTGCCAGCAGTCCTCGGACAGGACCGAACACTGAAGCTTTCTTT. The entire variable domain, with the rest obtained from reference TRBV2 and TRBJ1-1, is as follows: EPEVTQTPSHQVTQMGQEVILRCVPISNHLYFYWYRQILGQKVEFLVSFYNNEISEKSEIFDDQFSVERPDGSNFTLKIRSTKLEDSAMYFCASSPRTGPNTEAFFGQGTRLTVV.

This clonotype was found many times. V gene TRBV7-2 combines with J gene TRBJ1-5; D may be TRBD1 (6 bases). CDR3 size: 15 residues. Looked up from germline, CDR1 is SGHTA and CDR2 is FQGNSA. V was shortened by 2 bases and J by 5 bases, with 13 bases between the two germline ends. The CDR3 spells CASSLMSGEDQPQHF. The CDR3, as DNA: TGTGCCAGCAGCTTAATGTCAGGGGAGGATCAGCCCCAGCATTTT.

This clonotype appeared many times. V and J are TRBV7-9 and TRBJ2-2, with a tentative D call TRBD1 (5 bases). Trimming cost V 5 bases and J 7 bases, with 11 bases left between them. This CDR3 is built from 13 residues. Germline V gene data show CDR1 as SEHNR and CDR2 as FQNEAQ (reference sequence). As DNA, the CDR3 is TGTGCCAGCAGCCCTGGAAGGGGCGGGGAGCTGTTTTTT. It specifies CASSPGRGGELFF.

DNA for the CDR3: TGTGCCAGCAGCCGACGTGCTGGCTCCGGGGCCAACGTCCTGACTTTC. As protein: CASSRRAGSGANVLTF. This rearrangement joins TRBV5-6 to TRBJ2-6; D gene uncertain. CDR3 length: 16 amino acids. CDR1 is SGHDT and CDR2 is YYEEEE in the germline V gene. V gave up 4 bases and J gave up 4 bases, with 15 bases separating them.